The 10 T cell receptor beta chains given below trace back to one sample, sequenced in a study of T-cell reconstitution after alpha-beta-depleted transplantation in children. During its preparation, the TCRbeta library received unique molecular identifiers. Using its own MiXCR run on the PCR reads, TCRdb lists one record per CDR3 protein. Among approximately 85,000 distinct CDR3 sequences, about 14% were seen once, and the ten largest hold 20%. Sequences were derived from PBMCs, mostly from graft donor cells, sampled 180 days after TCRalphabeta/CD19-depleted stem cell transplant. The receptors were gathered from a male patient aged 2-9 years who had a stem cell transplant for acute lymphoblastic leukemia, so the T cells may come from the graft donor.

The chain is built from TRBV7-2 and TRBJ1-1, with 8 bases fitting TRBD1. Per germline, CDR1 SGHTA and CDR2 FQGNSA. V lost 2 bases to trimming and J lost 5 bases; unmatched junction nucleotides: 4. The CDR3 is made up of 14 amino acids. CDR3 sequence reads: CASSLWDRSTEAFF. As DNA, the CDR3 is TGTGCCAGCAGCTTATGGGACAGGTCAACTGAAGCTTTCTTT. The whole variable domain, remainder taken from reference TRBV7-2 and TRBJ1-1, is GAGVSQSPSNKVTEKGKDVELRCDPISGHTALYWYRQSLGQGLEFLIYFQGNSAPDKSGLPSDRFSAERTGGSVSTLTIQRTQQEDSAVYLCASSLWDRSTEAFFGQGTRLTVV.

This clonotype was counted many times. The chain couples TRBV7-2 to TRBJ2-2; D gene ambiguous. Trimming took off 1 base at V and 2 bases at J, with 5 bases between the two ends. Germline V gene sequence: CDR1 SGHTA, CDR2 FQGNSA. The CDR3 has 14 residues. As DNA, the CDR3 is TGTGCCAGCAGCTTAGGGGTCAACACCGGGGAGCTGTTTTTT. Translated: CASSLGVNTGELFF.

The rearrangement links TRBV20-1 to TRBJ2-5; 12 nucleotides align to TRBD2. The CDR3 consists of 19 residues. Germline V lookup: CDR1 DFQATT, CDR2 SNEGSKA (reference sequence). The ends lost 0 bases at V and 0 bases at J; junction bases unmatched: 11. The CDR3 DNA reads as TGCAGTGCTAGAGATGATCGGGCTAGCGGGGGGGAGTACCAAGAGACCCAGTACTTC. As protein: CSARDDRASGGEYQETQYF.

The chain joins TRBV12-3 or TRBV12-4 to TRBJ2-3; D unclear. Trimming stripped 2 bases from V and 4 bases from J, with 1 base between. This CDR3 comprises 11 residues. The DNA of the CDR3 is TGTGCCAGCAGTTTACCAGATACGCAGTATTTT. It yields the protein CASSLPDTQYF.

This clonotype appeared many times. DNA for the CDR3: TGTGCCAGCAGTGCAGGTAGCACAGATACGCAGTATTTT. Translation: CASSAGSTDTQYF. The rearrangement joins TRBV9 to TRBJ2-3; D is uncertain. The CDR3 is 13 residues long. With 5 bases removed from V and 0 bases from J, the gap between germline ends came to 7 bases. The germline CDR1 and CDR2 sequences are SGDLS and YYNGEE.

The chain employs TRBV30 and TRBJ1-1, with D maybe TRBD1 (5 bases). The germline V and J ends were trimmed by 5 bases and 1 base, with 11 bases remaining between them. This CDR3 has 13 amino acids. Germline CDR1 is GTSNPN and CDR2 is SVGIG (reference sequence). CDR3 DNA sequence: TGTGCCTGGGGAACGAGGGGGAACACTGAAGCTTTCTTT. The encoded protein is CAWGTRGNTEAFF. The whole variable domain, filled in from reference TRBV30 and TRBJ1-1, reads SQTIHQWPATLVQPVGSPLSLECTVEGTSNPNLYWYRQAAGRGLQLLFYSVGIGQISSEVPQNLSASRPQDRQFILSSKKLLLSDSGFYLCAWGTRGNTEAFFGQGTRLTVV.

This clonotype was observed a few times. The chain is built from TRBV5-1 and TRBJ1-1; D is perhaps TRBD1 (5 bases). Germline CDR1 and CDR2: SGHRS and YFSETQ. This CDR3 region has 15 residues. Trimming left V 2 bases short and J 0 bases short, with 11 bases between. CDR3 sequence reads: CASSFTGTVNTEAFF. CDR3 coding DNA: TGCGCCAGCAGCTTTACCGGGACGGTGAACACTGAAGCTTTCTTT.

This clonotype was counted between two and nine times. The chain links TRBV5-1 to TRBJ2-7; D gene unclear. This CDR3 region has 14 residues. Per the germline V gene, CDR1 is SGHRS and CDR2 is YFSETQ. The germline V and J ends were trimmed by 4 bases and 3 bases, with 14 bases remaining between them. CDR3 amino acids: CASSPGRTLYEQYF. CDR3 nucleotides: TGCGCCAGCAGCCCAGGACGTACCCTCTACGAGCAGTACTTC. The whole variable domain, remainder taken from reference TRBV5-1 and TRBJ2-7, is KAGVTQTPRYLIKTRGQQVTLSCSPISGHRSVSWYQQTPGQGLQFLFEYFSETQRNKGNFPGRFSGRQFSNSRSEMNVSTLELGDSALYLCASSPGRTLYEQYFGPGTRLTVT.

The CDR3 region is CSARDTSGGGDTQYF. CDR3 nucleotides: TGCAGTGCTAGAGATACTAGCGGGGGGGGAGATACGCAGTATTTT. The chain joins TRBV20-1 to TRBJ2-3, with TRBD2 matching 13 bases. This CDR3 region has 15 residues. The germline V gene has CDR1 DFQATT and CDR2 SNEGSKA (reference sequence). With 0 bases clipped from V and 5 bases from J, the junction kept 2 bases outside the gene matches.

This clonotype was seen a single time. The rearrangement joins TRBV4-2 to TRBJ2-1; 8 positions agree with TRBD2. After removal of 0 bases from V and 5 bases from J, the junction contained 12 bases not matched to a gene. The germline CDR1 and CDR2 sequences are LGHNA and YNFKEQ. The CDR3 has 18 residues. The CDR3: CASSQDSIAGTLNNEQFF. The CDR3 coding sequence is TGTGCCAGCAGCCAAGATTCAATAGCGGGGACGCTAAACAATGAGCAGTTCTTC.